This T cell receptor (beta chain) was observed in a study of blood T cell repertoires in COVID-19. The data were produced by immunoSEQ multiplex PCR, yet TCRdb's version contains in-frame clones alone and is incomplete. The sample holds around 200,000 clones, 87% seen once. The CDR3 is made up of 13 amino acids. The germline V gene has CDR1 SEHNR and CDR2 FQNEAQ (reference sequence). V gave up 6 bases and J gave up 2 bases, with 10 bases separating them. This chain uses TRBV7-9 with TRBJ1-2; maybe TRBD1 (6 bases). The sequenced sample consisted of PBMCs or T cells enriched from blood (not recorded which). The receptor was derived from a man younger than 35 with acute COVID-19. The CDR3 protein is CASRTGSNYGYTF. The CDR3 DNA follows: TGTGCCAGCAGAACAGGGTCAAACTATGGCTACACCTTC.